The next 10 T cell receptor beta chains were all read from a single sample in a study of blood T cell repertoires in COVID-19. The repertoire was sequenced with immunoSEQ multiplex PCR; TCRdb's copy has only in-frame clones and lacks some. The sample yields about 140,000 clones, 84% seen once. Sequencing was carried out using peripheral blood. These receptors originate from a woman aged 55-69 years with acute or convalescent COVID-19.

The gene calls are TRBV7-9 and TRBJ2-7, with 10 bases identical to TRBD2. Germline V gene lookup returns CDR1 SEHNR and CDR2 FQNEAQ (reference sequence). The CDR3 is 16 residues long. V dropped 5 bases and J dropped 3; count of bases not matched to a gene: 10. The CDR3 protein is CASSPEATSGVYEQYF. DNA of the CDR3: TGTGCCAGCAGCCCCGAGGCAACTAGCGGGGTCTACGAGCAGTACTTC.

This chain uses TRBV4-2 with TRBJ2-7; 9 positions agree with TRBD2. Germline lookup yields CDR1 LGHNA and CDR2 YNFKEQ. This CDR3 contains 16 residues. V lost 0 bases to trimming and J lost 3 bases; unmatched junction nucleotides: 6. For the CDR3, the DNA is TGTGCCAGCAGCCAAGATCGAAGCGGGAGGTACTACGAGCAGTACTTC. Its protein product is CASSQDRSGRYYEQYF.

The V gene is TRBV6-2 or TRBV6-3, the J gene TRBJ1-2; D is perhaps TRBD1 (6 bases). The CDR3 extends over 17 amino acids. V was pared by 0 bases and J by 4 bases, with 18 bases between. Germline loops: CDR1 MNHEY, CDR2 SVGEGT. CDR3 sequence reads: CASSYSIAGEGGYGYTF. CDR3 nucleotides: TGTGCCAGCAGTTACTCGATAGCAGGGGAAGGAGGCTATGGCTACACCTTC.

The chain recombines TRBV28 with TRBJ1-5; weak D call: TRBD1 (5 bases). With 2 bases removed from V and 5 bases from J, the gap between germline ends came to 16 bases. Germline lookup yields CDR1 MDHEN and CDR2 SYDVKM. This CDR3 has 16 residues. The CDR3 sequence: CASSLGAGQGYQPQHF. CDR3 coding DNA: TGTGCCAGCAGTTTAGGTGCTGGTCAGGGTTATCAGCCCCAGCATTTT.

The CDR3 DNA reads as TGTGCCAGCAGCCAAGTTGCGAGACCGGGACAGGAAGCTTTCTTT. It encodes CASSQVARPGQEAFF. This chain links TRBV14 with TRBJ1-1; 7 bases match TRBD1. The CDR3 spans 15 residues. Germline V gene lookup returns CDR1 SGHDN and CDR2 FVKESK. V gave up 1 base and J gave up 8 bases; unmatched junction bases: 10.

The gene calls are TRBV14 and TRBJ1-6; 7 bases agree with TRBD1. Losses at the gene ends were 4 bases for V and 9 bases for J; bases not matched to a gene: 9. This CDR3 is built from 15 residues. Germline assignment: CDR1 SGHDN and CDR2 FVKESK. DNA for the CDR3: TGTGCCAGCAGCCCTCGACAGGGTGGTGGTTCACCCCTCCACTTT. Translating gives CASSPRQGGGSPLHF.

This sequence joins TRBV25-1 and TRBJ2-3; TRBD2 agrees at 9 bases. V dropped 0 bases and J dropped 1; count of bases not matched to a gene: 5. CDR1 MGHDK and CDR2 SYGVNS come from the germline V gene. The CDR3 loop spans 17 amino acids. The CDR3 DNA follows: TGTGCCAGCAGTGAATATCAGGCTAGCGGGGGCACAGATACGCAGTATTTT. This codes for CASSEYQASGGTDTQYF. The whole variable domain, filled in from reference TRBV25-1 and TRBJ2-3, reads EADIYQTPRYLVIGTGKKITLECSQTMGHDKMYWYQQDPGMELHLIHYSYGVNSTEKGDLSSESTVSRIRTEHFPLTLESARPSHTSQYLCASSEYQASGGTDTQYFGPGTRLTVL.

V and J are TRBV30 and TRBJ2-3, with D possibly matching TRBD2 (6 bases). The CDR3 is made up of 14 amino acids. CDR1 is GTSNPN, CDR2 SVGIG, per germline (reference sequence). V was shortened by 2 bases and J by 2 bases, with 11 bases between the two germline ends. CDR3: CAWSWEVPTDTQYF. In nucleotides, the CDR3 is TGTGCCTGGAGTTGGGAGGTACCCACAGATACGCAGTATTTT.

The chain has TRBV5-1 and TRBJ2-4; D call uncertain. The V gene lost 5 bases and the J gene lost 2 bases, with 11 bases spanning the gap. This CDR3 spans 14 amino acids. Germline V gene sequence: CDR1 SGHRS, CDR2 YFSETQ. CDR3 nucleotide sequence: TGCGCCAGCAGAGTCGGTGATACCAAAAACATTCAGTACTTC. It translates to CASRVGDTKNIQYF.

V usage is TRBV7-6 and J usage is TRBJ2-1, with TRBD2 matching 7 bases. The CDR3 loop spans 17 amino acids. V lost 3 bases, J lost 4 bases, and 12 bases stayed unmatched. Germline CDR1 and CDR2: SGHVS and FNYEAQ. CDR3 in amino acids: CASSFLVSVGGYNEQFF. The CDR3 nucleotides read TGTGCCAGCAGCTTTCTTGTGTCGGTGGGAGGGTACAATGAGCAGTTCTTC. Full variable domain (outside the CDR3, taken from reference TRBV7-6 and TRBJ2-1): GAGVSQSPRYKVTKRGQDVALRCDPISGHVSLYWYRQALGQGPEFLTYFNYEAQQDKSGLPNDRFSAERPEGSISTLTIQRTEQRDSAMYRCASSFLVSVGGYNEQFFGPGTRLTVL.